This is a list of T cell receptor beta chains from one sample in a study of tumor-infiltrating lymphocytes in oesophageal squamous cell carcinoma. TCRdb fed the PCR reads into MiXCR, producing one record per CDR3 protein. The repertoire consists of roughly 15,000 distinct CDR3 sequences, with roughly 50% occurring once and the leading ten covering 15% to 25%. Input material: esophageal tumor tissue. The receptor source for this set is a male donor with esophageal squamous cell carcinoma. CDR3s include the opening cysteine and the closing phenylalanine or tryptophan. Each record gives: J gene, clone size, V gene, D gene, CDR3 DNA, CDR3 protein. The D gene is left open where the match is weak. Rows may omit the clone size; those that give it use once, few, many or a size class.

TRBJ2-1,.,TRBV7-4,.,TGTGCCAGCAGCTTAGCCACAGGGACCTACGAGCAGTTCTTC,CASSLATGTYEQFF
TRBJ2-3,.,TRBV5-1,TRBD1,TGCGCCAGCAGCTTGCACAGGGACAGCAATACGCAGTATTTT,CASSLHRDSNTQYF
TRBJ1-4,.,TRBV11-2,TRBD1,TGTGCCAGCAGCGTACGCGACAGGGCGGGTATTGAAAAACTGTTTTTT,CASSVRDRAGIEKLFF
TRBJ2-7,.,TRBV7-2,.,TGTGCCAGCAGCTTAGTAGAGGGGTCCTACGAGCAGTACTTC,CASSLVEGSYEQYF
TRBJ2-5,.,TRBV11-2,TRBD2,TGTGCCAGCAGCTCCGATTGGAGCGGGGGTCCAGAGACCCAGTACTTC,CASSSDWSGGPETQYF
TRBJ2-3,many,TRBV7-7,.,TGTGCTAGCAGCTTAAGCGGCACAGATACGCAGTATTTT,CASSLSGTDTQYF
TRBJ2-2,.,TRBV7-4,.,TGTGCCAGCGACAGGCGCTACACCGGGGAGCTGTTTTTT,CASDRRYTGELFF
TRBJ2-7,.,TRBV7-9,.,TGTGCCAGCGAAGCCAGGAGTTCTTACGAGCAGTACTTC,CASEARSSYEQYF
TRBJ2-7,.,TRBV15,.,TGTGCCACCAGCAGTTTTTTCAGCGACTTACCCTACGAGCAGTACTTC,CATSSFFSDLPYEQYF
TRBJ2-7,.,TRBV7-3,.,TGTGCCAGCAGCTCCGCAAAAAGCTCCTACAATGAGCAGTACTTC,CASSSAKSSYNEQYF
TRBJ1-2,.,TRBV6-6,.,TGTGCCAGCAGTTACCTCGACAGTCGATCCTATGGCTACACCTTC,CASSYLDSRSYGYTF
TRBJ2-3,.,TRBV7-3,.,TGTGCCAGCAGCTTAGGATCGGTCTATACGCAGTATTTT,CASSLGSVYTQYF
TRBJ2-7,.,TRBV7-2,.,TGTGCCAGCAGCTTAGTCTGGTCCTCCTACGAGCAGTACTTC,CASSLVWSSYEQYF
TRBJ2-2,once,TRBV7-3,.,TGTGCCAGCAGCTCTACAGGGTCCGGGGAGCTGTTTTTT,CASSSTGSGELFF
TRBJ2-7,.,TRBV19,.,TGTGCCAGTAGTCTCAATTCAGGGTCGTACGAGCAGTACTTC,CASSLNSGSYEQYF
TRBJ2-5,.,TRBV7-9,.,TGTGCCAGCAGCTTACCCATTGGAGAGACCCAGTACTTC,CASSLPIGETQYF